Following are 2 T cell receptor beta chains from one sample sequenced in a study of blood T cell repertoires in COVID-19. Some clones are missing from TCRdb's copy, which holds only in-frame ones; the method was immunoSEQ multiplex PCR. This sample has a few hundred thousand clones, with more than 75% found just once. The sequencing sample was made of peripheral blood. These TCRs come from a woman in her fifties or sixties with COVID-19, enrolled during active disease.

The gene calls are TRBV30 and TRBJ2-1; 7 positions match TRBD2. V lost 4 bases to trimming and J lost 0 bases; unmatched junction nucleotides: 9. The germline V gene encodes CDR1 GTSNPN and CDR2 SVGIG (reference sequence). This CDR3 contains 16 residues. This CDR3 reads CAWTQGLAVSYNEQFF. In DNA, the CDR3 is TGTGCCTGGACCCAAGGGCTAGCGGTCTCCTACAATGAGCAGTTCTTC.

The chain is built from TRBV7-2 and TRBJ1-2, with 12 nucleotides matching TRBD1. This CDR3 has 15 residues. V trimming: 5 bases; J trimming: 3 bases; junction bases outside the gene matches: 4. In germline, CDR1 is SGHTA, CDR2 FQGNSA. The CDR3 bases are TGTGCCAGCAGCCCCGGGACAGGGGGCTACTATGGCTACACCTTC. Translation gives CASSPGTGGYYGYTF.